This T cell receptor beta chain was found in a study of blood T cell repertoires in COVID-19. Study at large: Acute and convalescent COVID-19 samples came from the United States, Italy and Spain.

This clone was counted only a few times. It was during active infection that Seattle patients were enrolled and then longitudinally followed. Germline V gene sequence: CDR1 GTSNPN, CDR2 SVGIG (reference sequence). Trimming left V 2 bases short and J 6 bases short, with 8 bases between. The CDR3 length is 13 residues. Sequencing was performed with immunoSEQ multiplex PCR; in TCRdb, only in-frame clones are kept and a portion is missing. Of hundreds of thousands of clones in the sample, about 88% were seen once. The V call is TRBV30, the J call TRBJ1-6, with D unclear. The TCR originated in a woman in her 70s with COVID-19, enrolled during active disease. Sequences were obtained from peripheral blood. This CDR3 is CAWSKTPNSPLHF. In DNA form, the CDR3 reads TGTGCCTGGAGTAAGACTCCTAATTCACCCCTCCACTTT.